The 2 T cell receptor beta chains given below trace back to one sample, sequenced in a study of early T cells in non-severe SARS-CoV-2 infection (dated by TCRdb to the early 2020s). Library creation used 5' RACE. The instrument given in TCRdb is NextSeq 500. Using fastp at Q25 and MiXCR, TCRdb reprocessed the public reads and kept productive beta chains. When rows share a CDR3 protein, they turn into one entry using the most common DNA and genes. The sample records roughly 69,000 distinct CDR3 sequences, approximately 9.5% of which are singletons. About 6% of the sample goes to the ten largest clones. The sequencing sample was made of whole blood. The source is an adult who was a healthcare worker with PCR-confirmed SARS-CoV-2 infection or an uninfected control (not recorded which).

The CDR3 reads CASSYSTGELFF. CDR3 sequence (DNA): TGTGCCAGCAGTTACTCCACCGGGGAGCTGTTTTTT. The V and J genes are TRBV6-5 and TRBJ2-2; D remains ambiguous. This CDR3 is built from 12 residues. The V end lost 0 bases, the J end lost 4 bases, and 0 bases lay between the germline ends. Per the germline V gene, CDR1 is MNHEY and CDR2 is SVGAGI.

The chain joins TRBV29-1 to TRBJ2-5; 8 positions agree with TRBD1. Germline loops: CDR1 SQVTM, CDR2 ANQGSEA. After removal of 2 bases from V and 5 bases from J, the junction contained 4 bases not matched to a gene. The CDR3 spans 13 residues. The CDR3 loop is CSVESRDRETQYF. In nucleotides, the CDR3 is TGCAGCGTTGAATCCCGGGACAGGGAGACCCAGTACTTC.